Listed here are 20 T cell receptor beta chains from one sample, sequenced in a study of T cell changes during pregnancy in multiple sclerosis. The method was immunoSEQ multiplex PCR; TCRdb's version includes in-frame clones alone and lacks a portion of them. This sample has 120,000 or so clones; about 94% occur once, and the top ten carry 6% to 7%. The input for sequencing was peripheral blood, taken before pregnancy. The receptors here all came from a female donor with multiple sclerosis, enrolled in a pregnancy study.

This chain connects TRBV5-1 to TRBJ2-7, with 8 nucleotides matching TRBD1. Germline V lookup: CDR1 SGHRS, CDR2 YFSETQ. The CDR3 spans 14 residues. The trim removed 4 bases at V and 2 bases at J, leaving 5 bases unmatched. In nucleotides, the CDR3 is TGCGCCAGCAGCCCGGACAGGGATCCCTACGAGCAGTACTTC. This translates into CASSPDRDPYEQYF.

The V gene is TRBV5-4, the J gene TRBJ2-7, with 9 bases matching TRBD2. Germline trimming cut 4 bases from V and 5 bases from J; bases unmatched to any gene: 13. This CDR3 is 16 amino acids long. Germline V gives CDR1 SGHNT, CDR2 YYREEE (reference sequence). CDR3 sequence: CASSPKGLAGPHEQYF. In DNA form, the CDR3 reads TGTGCCAGCAGCCCAAAAGGGCTAGCGGGACCCCACGAGCAGTACTTC. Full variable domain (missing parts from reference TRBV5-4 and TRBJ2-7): ETGVTQSPTHLIKTRGQQVTLRCSSQSGHNTVSWYQQALGQGPQFIFQYYREEENGRGNFPPRFSGLQFPNYSSELNVNALELDDSALYLCASSPKGLAGPHEQYFGPGTRLTVT.

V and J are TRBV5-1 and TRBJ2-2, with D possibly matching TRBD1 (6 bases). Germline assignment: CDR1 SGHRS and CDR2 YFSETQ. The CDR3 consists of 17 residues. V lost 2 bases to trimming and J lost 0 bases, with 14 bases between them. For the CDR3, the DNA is TGCGCCAGCAGCTTTGGCCGGGACACCGCGAACACCGGGGAGCTGTTTTTT. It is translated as CASSFGRDTANTGELFF.

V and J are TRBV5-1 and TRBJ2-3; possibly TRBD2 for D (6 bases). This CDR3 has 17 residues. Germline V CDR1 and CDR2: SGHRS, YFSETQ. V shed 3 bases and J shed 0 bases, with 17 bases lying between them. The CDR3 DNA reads TGCGCCAGCAGCTCCCCCGGTAATAGCGGTAGCACAGATACGCAGTATTTT. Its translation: CASSSPGNSGSTDTQYF.

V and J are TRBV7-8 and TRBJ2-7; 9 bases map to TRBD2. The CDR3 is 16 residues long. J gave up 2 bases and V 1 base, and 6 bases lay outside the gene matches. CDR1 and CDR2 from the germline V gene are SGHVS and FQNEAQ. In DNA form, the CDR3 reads TGTGCCAGCAGCTTAGTGGCTAGCGGGGCTCCCTACGAGCAGTACTTC. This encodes CASSLVASGAPYEQYF. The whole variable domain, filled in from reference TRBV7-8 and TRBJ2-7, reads GAGVSQSPRYKVAKRGQDVALRCDPISGHVSLFWYQQALGQGPEFLTYFQNEAQLDKSGLPSDRFFAERPEGSVSTLKIQRTQQEDSAVYLCASSLVASGAPYEQYFGPGTRLTVT.

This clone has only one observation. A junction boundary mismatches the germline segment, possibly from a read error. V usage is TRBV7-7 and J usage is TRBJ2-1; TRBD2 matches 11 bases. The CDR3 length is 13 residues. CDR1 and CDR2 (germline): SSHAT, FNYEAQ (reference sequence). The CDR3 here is CASSLAGGGEQFF. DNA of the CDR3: TGTGCCAGCAGCCTAGCGGGAGGCGGTGAGCAGTTCTTC. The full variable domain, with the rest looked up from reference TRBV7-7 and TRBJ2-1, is GAGVSQSPRYKVTKRGQDVTLRCDPISSHATLYWYQQALGQGPEFLTYFNYEAQPDKSGLPSDRFSAERPEGSISTLTIQRTEQRDSAMYRCASSLAGGGEQFFGPGTRLTVL.

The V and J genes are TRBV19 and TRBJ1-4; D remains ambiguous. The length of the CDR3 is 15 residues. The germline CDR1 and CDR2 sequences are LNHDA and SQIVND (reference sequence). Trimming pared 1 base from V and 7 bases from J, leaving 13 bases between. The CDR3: CASSIALQGVEKLFF. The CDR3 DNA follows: TGTGCCAGTAGTATAGCCCTACAAGGAGTTGAAAAACTGTTTTTT. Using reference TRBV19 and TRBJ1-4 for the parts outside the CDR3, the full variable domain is DGGITQSPKYLFRKEGQNVTLSCEQNLNHDAMYWYRQDPGQGLRLIYYSQIVNDFQKGDIAEGYSVSREKKESFPLTVTSAQKNPTAFYLCASSIALQGVEKLFFGSGTQLSVL.

The CDR3 region is CASSYSRVTQETQYF. CDR3 sequence (DNA): TGTGCCAGCAGTTACTCGAGGGTTACCCAAGAGACCCAGTACTTC. The rearrangement joins TRBV6-5 to TRBJ2-5; perhaps TRBD2 as D (5 bases). The CDR3 spans 15 residues. Trimming left V 0 bases short and J 1 base short, with 9 bases between. In germline, CDR1 is MNHEY, CDR2 SVGAGI.

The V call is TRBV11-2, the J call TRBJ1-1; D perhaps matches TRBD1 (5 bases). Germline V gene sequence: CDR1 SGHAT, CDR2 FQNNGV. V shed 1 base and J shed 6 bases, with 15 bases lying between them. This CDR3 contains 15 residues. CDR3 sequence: CASSLAVGGGPEAFF. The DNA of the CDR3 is TGTGCCAGCAGCTTAGCCGTCGGGGGAGGACCTGAAGCTTTCTTT.

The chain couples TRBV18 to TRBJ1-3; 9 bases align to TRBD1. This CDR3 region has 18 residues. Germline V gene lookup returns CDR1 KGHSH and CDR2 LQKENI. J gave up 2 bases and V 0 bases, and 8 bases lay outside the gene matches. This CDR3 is CASSPPVGQGKAGNTIYF. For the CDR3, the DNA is TGTGCCAGCTCACCACCGGTGGGACAGGGAAAGGCTGGAAACACCATATATTTT.

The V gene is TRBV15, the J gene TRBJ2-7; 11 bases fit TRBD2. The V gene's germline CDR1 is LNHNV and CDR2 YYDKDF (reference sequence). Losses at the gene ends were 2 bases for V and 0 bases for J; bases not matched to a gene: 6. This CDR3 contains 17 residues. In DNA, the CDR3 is TGTGCCACCAGCAGATCGGGACTAGCGGATACCTCCTACGAGCAGTACTTC. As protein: CATSRSGLADTSYEQYF.

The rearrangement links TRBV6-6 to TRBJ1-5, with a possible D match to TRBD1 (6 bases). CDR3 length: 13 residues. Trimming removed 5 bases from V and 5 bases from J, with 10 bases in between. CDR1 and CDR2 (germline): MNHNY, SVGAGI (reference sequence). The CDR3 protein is CASSRQADQPQHF. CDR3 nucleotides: TGTGCCAGCAGTCGACAGGCCGATCAGCCCCAGCATTTT.

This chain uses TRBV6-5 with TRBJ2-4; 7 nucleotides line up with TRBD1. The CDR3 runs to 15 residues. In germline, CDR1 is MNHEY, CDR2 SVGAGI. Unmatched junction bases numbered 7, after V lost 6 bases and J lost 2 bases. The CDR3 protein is CASRFDRATKNIQYF. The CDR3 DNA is TGTGCCAGCAGGTTCGACAGGGCAACCAAAAACATTCAGTACTTC.

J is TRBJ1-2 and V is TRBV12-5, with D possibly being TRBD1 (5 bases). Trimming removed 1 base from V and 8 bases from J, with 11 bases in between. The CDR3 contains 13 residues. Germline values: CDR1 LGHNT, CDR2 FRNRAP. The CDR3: CASGLGSGQGYTF. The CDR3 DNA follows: TGTGCTAGTGGTTTGGGCTCAGGGCAGGGCTACACCTTC. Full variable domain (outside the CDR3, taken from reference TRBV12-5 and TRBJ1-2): DARVTQTPRHKVTEMGQEVTMRCQPILGHNTVFWYRQTMMQGLELLAYFRNRAPLDDSGMPKDRFSAEMPDATLATLKIQPSEPRDSAVYFCASGLGSGQGYTFGSGTRLTVV.

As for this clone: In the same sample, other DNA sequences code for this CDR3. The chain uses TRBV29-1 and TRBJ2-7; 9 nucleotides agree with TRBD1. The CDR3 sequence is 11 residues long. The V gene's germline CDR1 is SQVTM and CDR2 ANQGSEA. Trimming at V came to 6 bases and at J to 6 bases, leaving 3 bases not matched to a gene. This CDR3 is CSVRDRVEQYF. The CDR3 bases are TGCAGCGTCCGGGACAGGGTCGAGCAGTACTTC.

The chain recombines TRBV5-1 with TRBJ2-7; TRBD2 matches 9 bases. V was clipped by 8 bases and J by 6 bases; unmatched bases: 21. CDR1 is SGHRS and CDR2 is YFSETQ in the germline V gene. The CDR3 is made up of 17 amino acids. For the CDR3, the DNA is TGCGCCAGGAAGACAGGGATCTCGGTAGCGGGAGCCCCCGAGCAGTACTTC. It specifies CARKTGISVAGAPEQYF. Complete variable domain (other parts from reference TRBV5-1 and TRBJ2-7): KAGVTQTPRYLIKTRGQQVTLSCSPISGHRSVSWYQQTPGQGLQFLFEYFSETQRNKGNFPGRFSGRQFSNSRSEMNVSTLELGDSALYLCARKTGISVAGAPEQYFGPGTRLTVT.

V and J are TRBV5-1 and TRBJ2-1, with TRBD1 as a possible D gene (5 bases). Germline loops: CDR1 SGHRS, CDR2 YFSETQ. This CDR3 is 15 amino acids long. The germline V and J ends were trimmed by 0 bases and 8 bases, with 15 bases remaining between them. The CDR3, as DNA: TGCGCCAGCAGCTTGGCTCCCGACAGCCAGGATGAGCAGTTCTTC. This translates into CASSLAPDSQDEQFF. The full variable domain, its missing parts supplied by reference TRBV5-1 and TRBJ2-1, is KAGVTQTPRYLIKTRGQQVTLSCSPISGHRSVSWYQQTPGQGLQFLFEYFSETQRNKGNFPGRFSGRQFSNSRSEMNVSTLELGDSALYLCASSLAPDSQDEQFFGPGTRLTVL.

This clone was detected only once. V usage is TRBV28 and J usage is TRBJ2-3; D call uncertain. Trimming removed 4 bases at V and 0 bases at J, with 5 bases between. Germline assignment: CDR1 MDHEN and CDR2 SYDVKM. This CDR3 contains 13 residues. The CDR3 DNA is TGTGCCAGCAGTTCTACTAGCACAGATACGCAGTATTTT. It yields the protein CASSSTSTDTQYF. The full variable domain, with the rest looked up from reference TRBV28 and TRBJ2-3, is DVKVTQSSRYLVKRTGEKVFLECVQDMDHENMFWYRQDPGLGLRLIYFSYDVKMKEKGDIPEGYSVSREKKERFSLILESASTNQTSMYLCASSSTSTDTQYFGPGTRLTVL.

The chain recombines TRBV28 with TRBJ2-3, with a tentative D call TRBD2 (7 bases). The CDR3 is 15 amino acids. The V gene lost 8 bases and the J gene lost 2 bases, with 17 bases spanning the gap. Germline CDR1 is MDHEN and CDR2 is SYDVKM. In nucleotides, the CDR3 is TGTGCCAGCTTTGAACGAGGGGGGGTCACAGATACGCAGTATTTT. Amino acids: CASFERGGVTDTQYF. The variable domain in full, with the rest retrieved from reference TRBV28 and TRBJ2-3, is DVKVTQSSRYLVKRTGEKVFLECVQDMDHENMFWYRQDPGLGLRLIYFSYDVKMKEKGDIPEGYSVSREKKERFSLILESASTNQTSMYLCASFERGGVTDTQYFGPGTRLTVL.

Here the CDR3 DNA reads TGTGCCAGCAGTTCCGGGCGGGGGGGTTACGAGCAGTACTTC. Its translation is CASSSGRGGYEQYF. The V gene is TRBV27, the J gene TRBJ2-7; 9 bases line up with TRBD2. This CDR3 spans 14 amino acids. Trimming cost V 4 bases and J 4 bases; bases outside gene matches: 5. Germline assignment: CDR1 MNHEY and CDR2 SMNVEV (reference sequence).